Listed here are 22 T cell receptor beta chains from one sample, sequenced in a study of vaccination and CD4 T cells after COVID-19. The time point denotes: late sampling 161 to 241 days after vaccination in a few convalescent patients. Noted treatment: roughly ten-day PBMC culture with coronavirus spike peptide pools or control peptides (ViraFEST assay). Their antigens are not known. The assay that was used to sequence DNA from cultured CD4+ T cells was the Oncomine TCR Beta short-read assay. TCRdb used MiXCR to reprocess the PCR reads, holding one entry per CDR3 protein. The sample carries 20,000 to 30,000 distinct CDR3 sequences, about 40% recorded once. The starting material was CD4+ T cells from blood, cultured in vitro, obtained about 7 months after SARS-CoV-2 vaccination. These receptor sequences come from a human donor who had recovered from COVID-19.

The CDR3 reads CASSDGAGGTDTQYF. Here the CDR3 DNA reads TGTGCCAGCAGTGACGGGGCGGGAGGCACAGATACGCAGTATTTT. The rearrangement links TRBV6-4 to TRBJ2-3; TRBD2 agrees at 7 bases. Losses at the gene ends were 2 bases for V and 1 base for J; bases not matched to a gene: 3. Germline V CDR1 and CDR2: MRHNA, SNTAGT. The CDR3 is 15 amino acids.

V gene TRBV20-1 combines with J gene TRBJ1-1; D is uncertain. Germline values: CDR1 DFQATT, CDR2 SNEGSKA (reference sequence). The CDR3 covers 11 residues. V lost 3 bases and J lost 4, with 6 bases in between. Here the CDR3 reads CSARGSTEAFF. The CDR3 DNA sequence: TGCAGTGCTAGGGGATCCACTGAAGCTTTCTTT.

The V and J genes are TRBV28 and TRBJ2-7, with 10 positions matching TRBD1. Germline V gives CDR1 MDHEN, CDR2 SYDVKM. The CDR3 is 20 amino acids. V was clipped by 0 bases and J by 0 bases; unmatched bases: 14. CDR3 bases: TGTGCCAGCAGTTTATGTGGCAGGGACAGGGGACTTTGTAACTCCTACGAGCAGTACTTC. Its translation is CASSLCGRDRGLCNSYEQYF.

The V gene is TRBV28, the J gene TRBJ1-2, with D unresolved. Germline V gives CDR1 MDHEN, CDR2 SYDVKM. Trimming took off 4 bases at V and 8 bases at J, with 14 bases between the two ends. The CDR3 covers 13 residues. This CDR3 is CASSSRTPLGYTF. The CDR3 DNA follows: TGTGCCAGCAGTTCTCGGACCCCTTTGGGCTACACCTTC.

The rearrangement joins TRBV24-1 to TRBJ2-7; 7 bases align to TRBD2. Per the germline V gene, CDR1 is KGHDR and CDR2 is SFDVKD. Trimming took 8 bases from V and 4 from J; bases not matched to a gene: 19. There are 17 residues in the CDR3. CDR3 nucleotides: TGTGCCACCATAATGTCGGGGACTCGGGGGGTTTGGTACGAGCAGTACTTC. Its protein is CATIMSGTRGVWYEQYF.

The CDR3 protein is CATSGLASTDTQYF. The CDR3 coding sequence is TGTGCCACCTCCGGACTGGCTAGCACAGATACGCAGTATTTT. The chain employs TRBV19 and TRBJ2-3, with D perhaps matching TRBD2 (5 bases). The ends were cut back, 10 bases at V and 0 bases at J, with 14 bases in the middle. Germline V lookup: CDR1 LNHDA, CDR2 SQIVND (reference sequence). CDR3 length: 14 residues.

The rearrangement links TRBV20-1 to TRBJ2-1; unclear D gene. CDR3 length equals 15 residues. The germline V gene encodes CDR1 DFQATT and CDR2 SNEGSKA (reference sequence). V lost 3 bases, J lost 0 bases, and 12 bases lay in between. This CDR3 reads CSASGQFRSYNEQFF. The CDR3 DNA reads TGCAGTGCTAGTGGGCAGTTCCGCTCCTACAATGAGCAGTTCTTC.

In its sample, this clonotype was seen a few times. The chain links TRBV7-9 to TRBJ2-7; no reliable D call. The CDR3 has 17 amino acids. The V end lost 0 bases, the J end lost 6 bases, and 21 bases lay between the germline ends. The germline CDR1 and CDR2 sequences are SEHNR and FQNEAQ (reference sequence). CDR3 protein: CASSLAGYLQRDAEQYF. The CDR3 DNA sequence: TGTGCCAGCAGCTTAGCGGGGTATCTGCAGCGCGACGCCGAGCAGTACTTC.

The V call is TRBV6-1, the J call TRBJ2-3; tentative D call: TRBD1 (5 bases). CDR3 length: 15 amino acids. Between the trimmed V and J ends, which lost 5 bases and 1 base, there was a span of 13 bases. Germline lookup yields CDR1 MNHNS and CDR2 SASEGT. The CDR3 DNA sequence: TGTGCCAGCAGTATTTTTAGCAGGGGCACAGATACGCAGTATTTT. Translating gives CASSIFSRGTDTQYF.

The chain couples TRBV7-2 to TRBJ2-1; D not resolved. V was pared by 5 bases and J by 1 base, with 15 bases between. Germline V gene data show CDR1 as SGHTA and CDR2 as FQGNSA. The CDR3 totals 16 residues. The CDR3 nucleotides read TGTGCCAGCAGCCCAGCTTGGTCCACATCCTACAATGAGCAGTTCTTC. As protein: CASSPAWSTSYNEQFF.

The chain has TRBV20-1 and TRBJ2-3; TRBD1 matches at 8 bases. The germline gives CDR1 DFQATT, CDR2 SNEGSKA (reference sequence). The ends lost 2 bases at V and 0 bases at J; junction bases unmatched: 4. This CDR3 spans 15 amino acids. CDR3 DNA: TGCAGTGCTAGAAGACAGGGGCAGAGCACAGATACGCAGTATTTT. It codes for CSARRQGQSTDTQYF.

This clonotype was recorded a few times. The chain links TRBV7-2 to TRBJ1-1; a weak D match, TRBD1 (5 bases). The CDR3 totals 15 residues. Trimming pared 3 bases from V and 1 base from J, leaving 12 bases between. The germline gives CDR1 SGHTA, CDR2 FQGNSA. CDR3 coding DNA: TGTGCCAGCAGCTTTACCCACAGGCCGAACACTGAAGCTTTCTTT. This translates into CASSFTHRPNTEAFF.

This clonotype appeared a few times. The chain employs TRBV7-9 and TRBJ1-1; D unresolved. There are 14 residues in the CDR3. Germline CDR1 reads SEHNR; CDR2 reads FQNEAQ (reference sequence). V shed 1 base and J shed 4 bases, with 10 bases lying between them. The CDR3 loop reads CASSLVVVGTEAFF. DNA of the CDR3: TGTGCCAGCAGCTTAGTGGTCGTCGGCACTGAAGCTTTCTTT. Full variable domain (rest looked up from reference TRBV7-9 and TRBJ1-1): DTGVSQNPRHKITKRGQNVTFRCDPISEHNRLYWYRQTLGQGPEFLTYFQNEAQLEKSRLLSDRFSAERPKGSFSTLEIQRTEQGDSAMYLCASSLVVVGTEAFFGQGTRLTVV.

Concerning this clonotype itself: A clone one base away is much larger, so this may be a read error. Lacking the conserved final phenylalanine or tryptophan, this CDR3 likely reflects a read error. No DNA is shown, since the ends of the CDR3 on it are uncertain; the CDR3 is the one TCRdb lists. This sequence joins TRBV20-1 and TRBJ1-2. The CDR3 comprises 13 residues, both ends counted. Germline V gene sequence: CDR1 DFQATT, CDR2 SNEGSKA (reference sequence). The chain's CDR3 is CSARDPEPGLFTL.

Concerning this clonotype itself: An end of the junction differs from the germline gene, which may be a read error. The V gene is TRBV7-2, the J gene TRBJ2-3; possibly TRBD1 or TRBD2 for D (5 bases each). The CDR3 contains 15 residues. The V gene's germline CDR1 is SGHTA and CDR2 FQGNSA. The CDR3 DNA reads as TGTGCCAGCAGCGGCGACGGGGCATCCACAGATACGCGGTATTTT. Its translation is CASSGDGASTDTRYF.

The chain carries TRBV19 and TRBJ2-5; D is undetermined. This CDR3 is 15 amino acids long. The germline V gene encodes CDR1 LNHDA and CDR2 SQIVND (reference sequence). V shed 0 bases and J shed 2 bases, with 10 bases lying between them. The CDR3 DNA follows: TGTGCCAGTAGTATAGATTCTTGGCCACAAGAGACCCAGTACTTC. This translates into CASSIDSWPQETQYF. Drawing the rest from reference TRBV19 and TRBJ2-5, the complete variable domain is DGGITQSPKYLFRKEGQNVTLSCEQNLNHDAMYWYRQDPGQGLRLIYYSQIVNDFQKGDIAEGYSVSREKKESFPLTVTSAQKNPTAFYLCASSIDSWPQETQYFGPGTRLLVL.

This clonotype came up a few times. J is TRBJ1-1 and V is TRBV7-2, with 8 bases identical to TRBD1. This CDR3 has 16 amino acids. Trimming cost V 5 bases and J 0 bases; bases outside gene matches: 8. The V gene's germline CDR1 is SGHTA and CDR2 FQGNSA. The CDR3: CASSPWTGRLNTEAFF. CDR3 bases: TGTGCCAGCAGCCCCTGGACAGGGCGCCTGAACACTGAAGCTTTCTTT.

The chain joins TRBV20-1 to TRBJ2-1; D ambiguous. Deletions cut 6 bases from V and 7 bases from J, with 22 bases between. Germline loops: CDR1 DFQATT, CDR2 SNEGSKA (reference sequence). The CDR3 sequence is 15 residues long. The CDR3 sequence: CSALGRFYQRNEQFF. The DNA for the CDR3 is TGCAGTGCCCTTGGGCGGTTCTACCAACGGAATGAGCAGTTCTTC.

This clonotype was observed once. One end of the junction is discordant with germline, which a read error may explain. This chain connects TRBV7-3 to TRBJ2-1, with 8 bases aligning to TRBD1. Germline loops: CDR1 SGHTA, CDR2 FQGTGA. The CDR3 sequence is 18 residues long. CDR3 amino acids: CASSRTGRLGSLYSEQFF. In nucleotides, the CDR3 is TGTGCCAGCAGCCGGACAGGGAGATTGGGATCACTATACAGTGAGCAGTTCTTC.

This clonotype was detected a few times. This rearrangement joins TRBV6-1 to TRBJ2-7; 7 positions match TRBD2. With 6 bases clipped from V and 5 bases from J, the junction kept 22 bases outside the gene matches. The CDR3 spans 18 residues. Germline CDR1 reads MNHNS; CDR2 reads SASEGT. CDR3 in amino acids: CASRPRASGPRVVHEQYF. CDR3 nucleotide sequence: TGTGCCAGCAGGCCCCGGGCTAGCGGTCCACGAGTCGTCCACGAGCAGTACTTC.

The V call is TRBV5-4, the J call TRBJ2-5; D is unclear. This CDR3 is 17 amino acids long. CDR1 SGHNT and CDR2 YYREEE come from the germline V gene (reference sequence). V lost 3 bases and J 2 bases, leaving 20 bases between the germline ends. CDR3 region: CASSSSGHTLSQETQYF. DNA of the CDR3: TGTGCCAGCAGCTCCTCAGGCCACACCCTCAGTCAAGAGACCCAGTACTTC.

This clonotype appeared a single time. V gene TRBV20-1 combines with J gene TRBJ1-1; D not certain. Germline V gene sequence: CDR1 DFQATT, CDR2 SNEGSKA (reference sequence). V lost 1 base, J lost 4 bases, and 19 bases lay in between. This CDR3 contains 16 residues. The CDR3 sequence: CSARGPEFSGLTEAFF. In DNA, the CDR3 is TGCAGTGCTAGAGGGCCGGAGTTTTCTGGGCTCACTGAAGCTTTCTTT.